Sequencing of this TCR beta chain was carried out in a study of blood T cell repertoires in COVID-19. Clones were read by immunoSEQ multiplex PCR, and TCRdb kept only the in-frame ones, dropping some. This sample has roughly 120,000 clones; 70% to 75% occur once, and the top ten carry 6%. The germline V and J ends were trimmed by 3 bases and 4 bases, with 14 bases remaining between them. CDR1 is SGDLS, CDR2 YYNGEE, per germline. This CDR3 has 14 amino acids. The chain carries TRBV9 and TRBJ2-7; weak D call: TRBD2 (6 bases). The receptor was derived from a man at least 80 years old with COVID-19, enrolled during active disease. Sequencing used peripheral blood. The CDR3 spells CASSATLRGYEQYF. The CDR3 DNA reads as TGTGCCAGCAGCGCTACCCTCCGGGGGTACGAGCAGTACTTC.